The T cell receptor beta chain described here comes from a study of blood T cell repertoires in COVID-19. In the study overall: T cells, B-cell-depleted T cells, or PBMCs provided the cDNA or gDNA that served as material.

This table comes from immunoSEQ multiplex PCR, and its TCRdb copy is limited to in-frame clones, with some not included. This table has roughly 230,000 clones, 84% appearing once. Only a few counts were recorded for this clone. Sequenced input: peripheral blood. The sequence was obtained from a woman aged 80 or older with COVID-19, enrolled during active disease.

The CDR3 nucleotides read TGTGCCAGCAGCTTTCTGGACACTTACTCTGGAAACACCATATATTTT. It codes for CASSFLDTYSGNTIYF. This chain links TRBV3-1 (or the pseudogene TRBV3-2) with TRBJ1-3; TRBD1 is a possible D gene (5 bases). This CDR3 has 16 residues. V shed 5 bases and J shed 0 bases, with 14 bases lying between them. Germline V CDR1 and CDR2: LGHDT, YNNKEL (reference sequence).